The 9 T cell receptor beta chains presented below share a single source sample, sequenced in a study of T cell responses to AZD1222 COVID-19 vaccine. Sequencing was performed with immunoSEQ multiplex PCR; in TCRdb, only in-frame clones are kept and a portion is missing. The repertoire holds 100,000 to 120,000 clones, with 85% to 95% as singletons. This sample comprised peripheral blood, obtained on day 0 of AZD1222 vaccination. The receptors were gathered from an adult in good health.

The V call is TRBV4-2, the J call TRBJ1-5, with 7 positions matching TRBD1. Trimming took 1 base from V and 7 from J; bases not matched to a gene: 7. The germline CDR1 and CDR2 sequences are LGHNA and YNFKEQ. CDR3 length: 15 amino acids. The CDR3 protein is CASSQVSTGVQPQHF. In nucleotides, the CDR3 is TGTGCCAGCAGCCAAGTCAGTACAGGGGTACAGCCCCAGCATTTT.

This rearrangement joins TRBV5-8 to TRBJ1-5; D gene ambiguous. Per germline, CDR1 SGHTS and CDR2 YDEGEE. This CDR3 spans 14 amino acids. The V and J ends lost 0 bases and 7 bases respectively, with 11 bases between them. The CDR3 DNA sequence: TGTGCCAGCAGCTTGGGACAATTGTCCCAGCCCCAGCATTTT. Translation gives CASSLGQLSQPQHF.

The DNA of the CDR3 is TGTGCCAGCAGTTTGGGACAGGGAAACGGCGGGGAGCTGTTTTTT. Translating it yields CASSLGQGNGGELFF. The chain recombines TRBV28 with TRBJ2-2; TRBD1 agrees at 9 bases. CDR1 is MDHEN, CDR2 SYDVKM, per germline. The CDR3 is made up of 15 amino acids. V shed 3 bases and J 7 bases; nucleotides not matched to a gene: 6.

V and J are TRBV11-2 and TRBJ1-1, with no clear D. The CDR3 sequence is 15 residues long. The germline CDR1 and CDR2 sequences are SGHAT and FQNNGV. Deletions cut 1 base from V and 1 base from J, with 10 bases between. In nucleotides, the CDR3 is TGTGCCAGCAGCTTAGCCGCGACACAGAACACTGAAGCTTTCTTT. Its protein is CASSLAATQNTEAFF.

CDR3 sequence: CASLGRTLGEQYF. DNA of the CDR3: TGTGCCAGCTTGGGTCGCACCTTGGGGGAGCAGTACTTC. The chain combines TRBV28 with TRBJ2-7; D unclear. Germline CDR1 MDHEN, CDR2 SYDVKM. V lost 8 bases and J lost 7, with 18 bases in between. This CDR3 is 13 amino acids long.

The chain links TRBV7-2 to TRBJ2-3, with 7 bases fitting TRBD2. The CDR3 runs to 17 residues. Trimming removed 1 base from V and 2 bases from J; junction bases left unmatched: 9. Germline CDR1 SGHTA, CDR2 FQGNSA. The DNA for the CDR3 is TGTGCCAGCAGCTTAGATCCGGCTAGCGGTTACACAGATACGCAGTATTTT. The encoded protein is CASSLDPASGYTDTQYF.

The rearrangement joins TRBV6-5 to TRBJ1-5, with D perhaps TRBD1 (5 bases). Germline CDR1 and CDR2: MNHEY and SVGAGI. The length of the CDR3 is 15 residues. V lost 7 bases and J 1 base, leaving 14 bases between the germline ends. The CDR3: CASTQTAASNQPQHF. The CDR3 DNA follows: TGTGCCAGCACCCAGACAGCGGCAAGCAATCAGCCCCAGCATTTT.

This chain joins TRBV27 and TRBJ1-6; 8 nucleotides agree with TRBD1. The junction had 9 bases not matched to a gene; V was cut back by 5 bases and J by 6 bases. CDR3 size: 16 residues. From germline, CDR1 is MNHEY and CDR2 SMNVEV (reference sequence). The CDR3 DNA reads TGTGCCAGCAGTCCAAGGACAGGGACAATTAATTCACCCCTCCACTTT. As protein: CASSPRTGTINSPLHF.

The chain combines TRBV5-4 with TRBJ1-1; D uncertain. The CDR3 length is 13 residues. The germline CDR1 and CDR2 sequences are SGHNT and YYREEE (reference sequence). V gave up 4 bases and J gave up 3 bases, with 10 bases separating them. The CDR3 loop is CASSRRLDTEAFF. For the CDR3, the DNA is TGTGCCAGCAGCCGGCGGTTGGACACTGAAGCTTTCTTT.